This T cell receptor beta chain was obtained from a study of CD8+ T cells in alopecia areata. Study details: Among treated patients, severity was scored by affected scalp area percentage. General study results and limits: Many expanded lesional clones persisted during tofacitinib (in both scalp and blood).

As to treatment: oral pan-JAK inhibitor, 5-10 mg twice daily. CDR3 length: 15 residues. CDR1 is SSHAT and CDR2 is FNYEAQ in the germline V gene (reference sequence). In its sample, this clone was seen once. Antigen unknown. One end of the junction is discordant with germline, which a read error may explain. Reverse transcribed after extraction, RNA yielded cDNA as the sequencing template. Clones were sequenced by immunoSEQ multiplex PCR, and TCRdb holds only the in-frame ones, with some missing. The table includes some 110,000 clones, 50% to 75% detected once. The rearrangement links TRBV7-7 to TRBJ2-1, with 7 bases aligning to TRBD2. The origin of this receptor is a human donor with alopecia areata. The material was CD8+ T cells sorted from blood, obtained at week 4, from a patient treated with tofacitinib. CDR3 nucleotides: TGTGCTAGCAGCTCGGCCGGCGGGGGATCAGGGGAGCAGTTCTTC. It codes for CASSSAGGGSGEQFF. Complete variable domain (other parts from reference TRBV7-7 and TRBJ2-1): GAGVSQSPRYKVTKRGQDVTLRCDPISSHATLYWYQQALGQGPEFLTYFNYEAQPDKSGLPSDRFSAERPEGSISTLTIQRTEQRDSAMYRCASSSAGGGSGEQFFGPGTRLTVL.